This T cell receptor (beta chain) was obtained from a study of graft-versus-host responses after intestinal transplantation. Overall study context: All recipients were given anti-thymocyte globulin induction, and tacrolimus and steroids were then administered for roughly 3 years.

Assay: immunoSEQ multiplex PCR; the TCRdb copy retains only in-frame clones and omits some. The sample has tens of thousands of clones, about 80% seen once. A word on this clone: Its target is unknown.

Germline values: CDR1 SGHRS, CDR2 YFSETQ. The CDR3 consists of 15 residues. The junction had 7 bases not matched to a gene; V was cut back by 6 bases and J by 2 bases. The gene calls are TRBV5-1 and TRBJ2-1, with 8 bases that match TRBD1. The origin of this receptor is a human donor who was the organ donor for an intestinal transplant. The sample in question was unstimulated CD4+ T cells sorted from spleen or lymph node cells, obtained before transplant. The CDR3 sequence: CASKSPGQAYNEQFF. CDR3 in DNA: TGCGCCAGCAAAAGCCCGGGACAGGCCTACAATGAGCAGTTCTTC.